This T cell receptor beta chain derives from a study of blood T cell repertoires in COVID-19. Study information: The cDNA or gDNA used as material had been derived from T cells, B-cell-depleted T cells, or PBMCs.

Generated by immunoSEQ multiplex PCR, the TCRdb table keeps only in-frame clones and is missing some. The data hold roughly 200,000 clones, with 86% observed a single time. Trimming removed 0 bases at V and 7 bases at J, with 11 bases between. Germline values: CDR1 SGHRS, CDR2 YFSETQ. This CDR3 contains 15 residues. This clonotype was sampled from a middle-aged man with acute COVID-19. The chain carries TRBV5-1 and TRBJ1-6; a weak D match, TRBD1 (5 bases). The sequenced sample consisted of PBMCs or T cells enriched from blood (not recorded which). The CDR3 spells CASSLASGSNSPLHF. The CDR3 bases are TGCGCCAGCAGCTTGGCCTCAGGGTCGAATTCACCCCTCCACTTT.